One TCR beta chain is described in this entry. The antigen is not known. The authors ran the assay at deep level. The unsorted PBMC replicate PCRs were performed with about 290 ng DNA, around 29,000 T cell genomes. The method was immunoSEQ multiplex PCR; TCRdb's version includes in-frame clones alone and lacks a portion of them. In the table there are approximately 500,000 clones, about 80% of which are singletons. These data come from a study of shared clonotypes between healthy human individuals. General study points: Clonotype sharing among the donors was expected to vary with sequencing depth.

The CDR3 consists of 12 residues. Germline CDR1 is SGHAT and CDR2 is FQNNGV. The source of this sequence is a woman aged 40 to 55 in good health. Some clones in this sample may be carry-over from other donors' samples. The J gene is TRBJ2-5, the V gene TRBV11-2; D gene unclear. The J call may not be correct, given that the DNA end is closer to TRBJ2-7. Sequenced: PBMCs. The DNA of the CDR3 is TGTGCCAGCAGCTTAGGGTCCTACGAGCAGTACTTC. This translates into CASSLGSYEQYF.